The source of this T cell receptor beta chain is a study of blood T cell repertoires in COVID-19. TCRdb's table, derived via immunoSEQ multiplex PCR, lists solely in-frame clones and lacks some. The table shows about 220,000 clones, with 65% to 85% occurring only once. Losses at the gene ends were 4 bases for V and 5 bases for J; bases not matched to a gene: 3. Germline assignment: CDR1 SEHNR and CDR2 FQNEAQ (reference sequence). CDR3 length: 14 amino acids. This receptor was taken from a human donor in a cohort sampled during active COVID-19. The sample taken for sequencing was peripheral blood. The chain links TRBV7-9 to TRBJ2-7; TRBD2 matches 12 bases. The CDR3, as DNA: TGTGCCAGCAGCTCTAGCGGGGGGGAACACGAGCAGTACTTC. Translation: CASSSSGGEHEQYF.